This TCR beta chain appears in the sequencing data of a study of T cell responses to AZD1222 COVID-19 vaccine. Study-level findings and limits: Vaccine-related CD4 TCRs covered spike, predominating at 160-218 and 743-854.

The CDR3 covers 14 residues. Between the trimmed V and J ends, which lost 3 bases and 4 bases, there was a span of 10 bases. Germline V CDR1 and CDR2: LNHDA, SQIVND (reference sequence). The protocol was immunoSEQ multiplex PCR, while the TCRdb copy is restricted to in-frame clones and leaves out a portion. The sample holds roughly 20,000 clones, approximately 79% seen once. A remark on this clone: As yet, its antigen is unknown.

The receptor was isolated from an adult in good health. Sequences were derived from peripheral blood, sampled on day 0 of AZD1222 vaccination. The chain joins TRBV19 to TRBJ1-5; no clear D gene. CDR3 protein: CASSIGQPNQPQHF. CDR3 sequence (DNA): TGTGCCAGTAGTATCGGCCAGCCTAATCAGCCCCAGCATTTT.